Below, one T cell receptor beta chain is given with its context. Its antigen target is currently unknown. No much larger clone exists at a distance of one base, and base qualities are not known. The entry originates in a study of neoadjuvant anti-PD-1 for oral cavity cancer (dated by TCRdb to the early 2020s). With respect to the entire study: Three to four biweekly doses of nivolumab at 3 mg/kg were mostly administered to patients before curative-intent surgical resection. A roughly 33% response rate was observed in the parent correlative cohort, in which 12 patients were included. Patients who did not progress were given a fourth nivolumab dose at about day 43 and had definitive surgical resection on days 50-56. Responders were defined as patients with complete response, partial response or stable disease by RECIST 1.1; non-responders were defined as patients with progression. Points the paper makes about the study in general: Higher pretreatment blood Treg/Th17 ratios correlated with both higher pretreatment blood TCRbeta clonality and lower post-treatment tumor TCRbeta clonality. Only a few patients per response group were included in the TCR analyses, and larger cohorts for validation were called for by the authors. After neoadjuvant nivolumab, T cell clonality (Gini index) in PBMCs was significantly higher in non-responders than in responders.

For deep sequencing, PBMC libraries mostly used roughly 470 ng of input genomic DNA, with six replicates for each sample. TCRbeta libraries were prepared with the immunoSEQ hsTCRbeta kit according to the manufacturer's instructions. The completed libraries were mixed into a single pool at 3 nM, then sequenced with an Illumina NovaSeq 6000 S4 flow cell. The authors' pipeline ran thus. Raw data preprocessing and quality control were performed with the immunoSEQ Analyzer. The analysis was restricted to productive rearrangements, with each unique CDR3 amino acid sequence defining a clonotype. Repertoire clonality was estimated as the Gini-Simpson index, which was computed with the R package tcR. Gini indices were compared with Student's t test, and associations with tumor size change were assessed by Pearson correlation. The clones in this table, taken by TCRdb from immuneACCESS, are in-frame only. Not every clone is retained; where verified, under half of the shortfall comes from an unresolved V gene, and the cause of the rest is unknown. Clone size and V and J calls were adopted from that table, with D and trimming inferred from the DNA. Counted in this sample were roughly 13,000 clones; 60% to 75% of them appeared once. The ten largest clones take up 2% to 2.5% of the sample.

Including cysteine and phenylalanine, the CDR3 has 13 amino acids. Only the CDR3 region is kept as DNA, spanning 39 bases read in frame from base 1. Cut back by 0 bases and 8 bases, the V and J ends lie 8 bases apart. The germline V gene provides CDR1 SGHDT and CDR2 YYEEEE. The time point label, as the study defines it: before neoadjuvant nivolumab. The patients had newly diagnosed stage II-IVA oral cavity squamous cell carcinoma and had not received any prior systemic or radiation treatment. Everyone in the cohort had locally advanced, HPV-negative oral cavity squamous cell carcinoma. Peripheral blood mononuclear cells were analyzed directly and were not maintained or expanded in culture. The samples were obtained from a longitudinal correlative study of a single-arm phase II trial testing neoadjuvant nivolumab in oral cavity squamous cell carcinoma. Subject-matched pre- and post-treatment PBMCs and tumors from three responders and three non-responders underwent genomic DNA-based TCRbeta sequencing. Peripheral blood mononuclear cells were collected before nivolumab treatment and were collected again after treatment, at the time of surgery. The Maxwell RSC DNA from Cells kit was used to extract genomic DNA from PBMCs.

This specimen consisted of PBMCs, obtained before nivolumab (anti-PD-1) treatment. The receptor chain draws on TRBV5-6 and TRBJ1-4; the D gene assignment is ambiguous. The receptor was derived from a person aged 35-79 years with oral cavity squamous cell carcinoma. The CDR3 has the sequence CASSLARKEKLFF. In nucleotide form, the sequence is TGTGCCAGCAGCTTGGCCCGGAAGGAAAAACTGTTTTTT.